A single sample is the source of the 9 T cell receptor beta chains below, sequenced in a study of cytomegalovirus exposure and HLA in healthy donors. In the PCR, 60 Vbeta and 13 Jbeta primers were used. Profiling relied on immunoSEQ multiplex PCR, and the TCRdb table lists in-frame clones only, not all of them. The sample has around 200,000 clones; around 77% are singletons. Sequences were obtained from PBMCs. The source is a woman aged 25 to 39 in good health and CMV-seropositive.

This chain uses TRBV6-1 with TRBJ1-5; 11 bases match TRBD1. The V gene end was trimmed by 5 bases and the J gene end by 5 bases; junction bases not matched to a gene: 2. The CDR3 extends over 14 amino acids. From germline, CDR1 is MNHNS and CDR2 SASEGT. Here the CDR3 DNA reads TGTGCCAGCAGTTGGACAGGGGGCGATCAGCCCCAGCATTTT. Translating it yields CASSWTGGDQPQHF.

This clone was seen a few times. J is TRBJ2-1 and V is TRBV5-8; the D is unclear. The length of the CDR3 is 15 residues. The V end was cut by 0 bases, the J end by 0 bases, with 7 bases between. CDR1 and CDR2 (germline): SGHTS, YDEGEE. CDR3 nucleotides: TGTGCCAGCAGCTTGGATCTTAGCTCCTACAATGAGCAGTTCTTC. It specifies CASSLDLSSYNEQFF.

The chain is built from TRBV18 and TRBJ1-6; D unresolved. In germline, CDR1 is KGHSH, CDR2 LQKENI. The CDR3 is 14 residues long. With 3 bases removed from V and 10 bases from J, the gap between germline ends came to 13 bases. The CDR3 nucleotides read TGTGCCAGCTCACCCATCCCGACTCAATCACCCCTCCACTTT. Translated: CASSPIPTQSPLHF. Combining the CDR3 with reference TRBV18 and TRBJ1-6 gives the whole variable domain NAGVMQNPRHLVRRRGQEARLRCSPMKGHSHVYWYRQLPEEGLKFMVYLQKENIIDESGMPKERFSAEFPKEGPSILRIQQVVRGDSAAYFCASSPIPTQSPLHFGNGTRLTVT.

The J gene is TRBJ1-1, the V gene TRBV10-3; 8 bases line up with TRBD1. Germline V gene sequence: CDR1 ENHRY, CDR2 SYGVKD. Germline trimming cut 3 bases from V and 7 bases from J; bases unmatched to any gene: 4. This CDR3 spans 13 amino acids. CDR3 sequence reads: CAISEGQGREAFF. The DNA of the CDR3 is TGTGCCATCAGTGAAGGACAGGGACGTGAAGCTTTCTTT.

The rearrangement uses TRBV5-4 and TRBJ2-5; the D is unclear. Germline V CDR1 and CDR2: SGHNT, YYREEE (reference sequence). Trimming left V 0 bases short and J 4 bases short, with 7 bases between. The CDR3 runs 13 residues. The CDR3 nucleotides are TGTGCCAGCAGCTTGGGGAGAAGAGAGACCCAGTACTTC. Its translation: CASSLGRRETQYF.

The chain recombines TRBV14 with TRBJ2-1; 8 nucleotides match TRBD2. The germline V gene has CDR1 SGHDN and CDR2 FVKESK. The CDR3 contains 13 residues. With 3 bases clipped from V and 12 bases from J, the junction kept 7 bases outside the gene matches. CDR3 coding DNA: TGTGCCAGCAGCCAGGTCGCTAGCGGGCTGCAGTTCTTC. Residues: CASSQVASGLQFF. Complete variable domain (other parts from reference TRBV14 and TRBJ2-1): EAGVTQFPSHSVIEKGQTVTLRCDPISGHDNLYWYRRVMGKEIKFLLHFVKESKQDESGMPNNRFLAERTGGTYSTLKVQPAELEDSGVYFCASSQVASGLQFFGPGTRLTVL.

Here the CDR3 DNA reads TGTGCCAGCAGTGGGGAGCTACACAATGAGCAGTTCTTC. The encoded protein is CASSGELHNEQFF. The V call is TRBV2, the J call TRBJ2-1, with D possibly being TRBD2 (5 bases). Germline assignment: CDR1 SNHLY and CDR2 FYNNEI. This CDR3 is built from 13 residues. Deletions cut 4 bases from V and 5 bases from J, with 9 bases between. Supplemented by reference TRBV2 and TRBJ2-1, the full variable domain reads EPEVTQTPSHQVTQMGQEVILRCVPISNHLYFYWYRQILGQKVEFLVSFYNNEISEKSEIFDDQFSVERPDGSNFTLKIRSTKLEDSAMYFCASSGELHNEQFFGPGTRLTVL.

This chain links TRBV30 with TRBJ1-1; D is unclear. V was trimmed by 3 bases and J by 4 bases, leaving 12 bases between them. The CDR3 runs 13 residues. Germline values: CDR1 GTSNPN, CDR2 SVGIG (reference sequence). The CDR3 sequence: CAWSSREGTEAFF. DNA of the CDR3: TGTGCCTGGAGCTCGCGGGAGGGCACTGAAGCTTTCTTT.

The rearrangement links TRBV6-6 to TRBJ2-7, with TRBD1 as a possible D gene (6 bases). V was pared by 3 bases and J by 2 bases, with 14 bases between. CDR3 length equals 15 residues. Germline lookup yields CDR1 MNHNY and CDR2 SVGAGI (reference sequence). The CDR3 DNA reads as TGTGCCAGCAGTTATATGGGGGCCGGGGCCTACGAGCAGTACTTC. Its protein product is CASSYMGAGAYEQYF.